The 20 T cell receptor beta chains given below trace back to one sample, sequenced in a study of T cells in Graves' hyperthyroidism and ophthalmopathy. From RNA transcripts, TCR beta CDR3 regions were amplified. The HTBI primer set was used in a first-round RT-PCR of the TCR CDR3. In TCRdb, the multiplex PCR reads were re-called with MiXCR into one record per CDR3 protein. The sample has about 640,000 distinct CDR3 sequences, less than 45% seen once; the top ten hold less than 8.5%. The sample comprised peripheral blood or thyroid tissue (not recorded which). All receptors derive from an adult man with Graves' disease, either hyperthyroidism or ophthalmopathy (not recorded which).

The chain recombines TRBV10-3 with TRBJ1-5; no clear D gene. The germline gives CDR1 ENHRY, CDR2 SYGVKD. CDR3 size: 11 residues. Trimming took 3 bases from V and 7 from J, leaving 4 bases between them. The CDR3, as DNA: TGTGCCATCAGTGACACCCAGCCCCAGCATTTT. Encoded protein: CAISDTQPQHF.

A remark on this clonotype: Germline is not matched at one junction end, which may reflect a read error. This chain uses TRBV7-2 with TRBJ2-5; the match to TRBD2 covers 9 bases. The V gene's germline CDR1 is SGHTA and CDR2 FQGNSA. The CDR3 runs to 17 residues. CDR3 nucleotide sequence: TGTGCCAGCAGCTTAGGACTTAGCGGGAGAGGAGGAGAGATCCAGTACTTC. Residues: CASSLGLSGRGGEIQYF.

This clonotype was found a few times. The chain couples TRBV20-1 to TRBJ1-4, with 7 bases aligning to TRBD1. Germline-derived CDR1 and CDR2 are DFQATT and SNEGSKA (reference sequence). V shed 0 bases, J shed 7 bases, and the junction held 5 bases outside the gene matches. This CDR3 is 14 amino acids long. Here the CDR3 reads CSARDDRAGEKLFF. CDR3 DNA sequence: TGCAGTGCTAGAGATGACAGGGCCGGTGAAAAACTGTTTTTT.

With regard to this clonotype: The junction departs from germline at one end; a sequencing error may be responsible. V is TRBV10-3 and J is TRBJ1-5, with no clear D. The CDR3 is 12 amino acids. Germline V gene lookup returns CDR1 ENHRY and CDR2 SYGVKD. The CDR3 here is CASRTGVQPQRF. The CDR3 DNA is TGTGCCAGCAGGACTGGGGTGCAGCCCCAGCGTTTT.

This clonotype was observed a few times. The chain is built from TRBV4-2 and TRBJ2-7; maybe TRBD1 (5 bases). The CDR3 sequence is 15 residues long. The V gene lost 0 bases and the J gene lost 6 bases, with 15 bases spanning the gap. Germline CDR1 is LGHNA and CDR2 is YNFKEQ. Written as DNA, the CDR3 is TGTGCCAGCAGCCAAGAAAACCACCAGGGAACCGAGCAGTACTTC. It codes for CASSQENHQGTEQYF.

This sequence joins TRBV6-4 and TRBJ1-1; possibly TRBD1 for D (5 bases). The germline gives CDR1 MRHNA, CDR2 SNTAGT. Between the trimmed V and J ends, which lost 5 bases and 1 base, there was a span of 14 bases. CDR3 size: 15 residues. CDR3 sequence (DNA): TGTGCCAGCAGTTACCAGGGACTCACGAACACTGAAGCTTTCTTT. It translates to CASSYQGLTNTEAFF.

The chain's CDR3 is CSVGTGYNSPLHF. Here the CDR3 DNA reads TGCAGCGTCGGGACAGGGTATAATTCACCCCTCCACTTT. V and J are TRBV29-1 and TRBJ1-6; TRBD1 matches 9 bases. Germline trimming cut 6 bases from V and 4 bases from J; bases unmatched to any gene: 1. CDR3 length: 13 residues. Germline V gives CDR1 SQVTM, CDR2 ANQGSEA.

This clonotype was counted many times. The chain is built from TRBV19 and TRBJ1-5, with D maybe TRBD1 (5 bases). The CDR3 has 13 residues. Germline loops: CDR1 LNHDA, CDR2 SQIVND (reference sequence). Trimming removed 6 bases at V and 2 bases at J, with 8 bases between. In nucleotides, the CDR3 is TGTGCCAGTAGGAGGGACCGCAATCAGCCCCAGCATTTT. Its protein is CASRRDRNQPQHF.

This clonotype was counted once. CDR3 protein: CASSEPGPEEKLFF. The CDR3 DNA reads as TGTGCCAGCAGTGAACCCGGGCCAGAAGAAAAACTGTTTTTT. This chain connects TRBV2 to TRBJ1-4, with unresolved D. This CDR3 region has 14 residues. V lost 2 bases and J 8 bases, leaving 12 bases between the germline ends. Germline V gene data show CDR1 as SNHLY and CDR2 as FYNNEI.

Comment on this clonotype: No conserved phenylalanine or tryptophan is present at the end of the CDR3, so a read error is the likely explanation. The chain is built from TRBV9 and TRBJ1-2, with D possibly matching TRBD1 (6 bases). Trimming left V 3 bases short and J 2 bases short, with 11 bases between. Germline CDR1 is SGDLS and CDR2 is YYNGEE. The CDR3 loop spans 14 amino acids. The CDR3 loop reads CASSAHDRNYGYTS. The CDR3 region has the DNA TGTGCCAGCAGCGCCCACGACAGGAACTATGGCTACACCTCC.

Written as DNA, the CDR3 is TGTGCCAGCAGTAACCTTCCCGGGACAGGGGAAGCTGAAGCTTTCTTT. Translation: CASSNLPGTGEAEAFF. The chain uses TRBV2 and TRBJ1-1, with 10 bases identical to TRBD1. Trimming removed 5 bases from V and 6 bases from J; junction bases left unmatched: 12. CDR3 length equals 16 residues. Germline lookup yields CDR1 SNHLY and CDR2 FYNNEI. Together with reference TRBV2 and TRBJ1-1, the CDR3 gives the full variable domain: EPEVTQTPSHQVTQMGQEVILRCVPISNHLYFYWYRQILGQKVEFLVSFYNNEISEKSEIFDDQFSVERPDGSNFTLKIRSTKLEDSAMYFCASSNLPGTGEAEAFFGQGTRLTVV.

This clonotype was seen ten or more times. CDR3 residues: CASSTEGTGNQPQHF. The CDR3 DNA follows: TGTGCCAGTAGTACCGAAGGGACAGGCAATCAGCCCCAGCATTTT. The chain uses TRBV19 and TRBJ1-5; 7 bases fit TRBD1. The V gene's germline CDR1 is LNHDA and CDR2 SQIVND (reference sequence). The ends lost 4 bases at V and 2 bases at J; junction bases unmatched: 5. This CDR3 region has 15 residues.

This chain joins TRBV10-3 and TRBJ1-1; D not resolved. This CDR3 contains 14 residues. The V gene's germline CDR1 is ENHRY and CDR2 SYGVKD. V lost 2 bases and J 3 bases, leaving 10 bases between the germline ends. In DNA, the CDR3 is TGTGCCATCAGTGAGGACCCCTCGGACACTGAAGCTTTCTTT. This encodes CAISEDPSDTEAFF.

This clonotype was counted only a few times. V is TRBV20-1 and J is TRBJ2-7; no firm D call. The germline V and J ends were trimmed by 1 base and 5 bases, with 12 bases remaining between them. This CDR3 region has 13 residues. Germline CDR1 and CDR2: DFQATT and SNEGSKA (reference sequence). In DNA, the CDR3 is TGCAGTGCTAGAGCTCCCCTGGGCAACGAGCAGTACTTC. Residues: CSARAPLGNEQYF.

This chain connects TRBV8-2 to TRBJ1-3; the table gives TRBD1 as D, unverified against the DNA. TRBV8-2 is a pseudogene segment. The CDR3 length is 15 residues. CDR3 residues: CASTSQGGSGNTIYF. For the CDR3, the DNA is TGTGCCAGCACATCCCAGGGGGGCTCTGGAAACACCATATATTTT.

V and J are TRBV2 and TRBJ2-7; no firm D call. V was pared by 7 bases and J by 2 bases, with 12 bases between. Germline V gene sequence: CDR1 SNHLY, CDR2 FYNNEI. This CDR3 comprises 13 residues. The DNA of the CDR3 is TGTGCCAGCAATTCAGAAAGGACCTACGAGCAGTACTTC. This codes for CASNSERTYEQYF.

Only a few counts were recorded for this clonotype. J is TRBJ1-2 and V is TRBV12-3 or TRBV12-4, with 9 bases fitting TRBD1. CDR3 size: 14 residues. The J segment lost 2 bases and the V segment lost 7 bases, leaving 5 bases of the junction unmatched. The CDR3 region has the DNA TGTGCCAGCAAAAGGACAGGGGTAAACTATGGCTACACCTTC. Amino acid sequence: CASKRTGVNYGYTF.

As DNA, the CDR3 is TGCGCCAGCAGCTTCCGGACAGGGACGGATTCACCCCTCCACTTT. This encodes CASSFRTGTDSPLHF. V and J are TRBV5-1 and TRBJ1-6; 8 bases are a match to TRBD1. The CDR3 contains 15 residues. J was trimmed by 8 bases and V by 2 bases; bases with no gene match: 6. CDR1 and CDR2 (germline): SGHRS, YFSETQ. The variable domain in full, with the rest retrieved from reference TRBV5-1 and TRBJ1-6, is KAGVTQTPRYLIKTRGQQVTLSCSPISGHRSVSWYQQTPGQGLQFLFEYFSETQRNKGNFPGRFSGRQFSNSRSEMNVSTLELGDSALYLCASSFRTGTDSPLHFGNGTRLTVT.

A remark on this clonotype: It may be a read error: a sequence one base away is much more abundant. The chain combines TRBV19 with TRBJ1-6; maybe TRBD1 (5 bases). Germline-derived CDR1 and CDR2 are LNHDA and SQIVND (reference sequence). Trimming removed 5 bases at V and 10 bases at J, with 15 bases between. The CDR3 extends over 14 amino acids. CDR3 coding DNA: TGTGCCAGTAGTGTGGAGAGGGGCCGATCACCCCTCCACTTT. Protein: CASSVERGRSPLHF.

This chain uses TRBV5-1 with TRBJ2-5; possibly TRBD2 for D (6 bases). The length of the CDR3 is 15 residues. Germline V gene sequence: CDR1 SGHRS, CDR2 YFSETQ. The V gene lost 0 bases and the J gene lost 5 bases, with 14 bases spanning the gap. CDR3 sequence: CASSLGPSRGETQYF. CDR3 nucleotides: TGCGCCAGCAGCTTGGGACCTTCACGGGGGGAGACCCAGTACTTC.